A selection of T cell receptor beta chains follows, all from one sample in a study of technical replicates of blood from several donors. The data were produced by immunoSEQ multiplex PCR, yet TCRdb's version contains in-frame clones alone and is incomplete. The sample has some 48,000 clones, around 90% seen once. Sequencing was done on a sample of PBMCs. These receptors all stem from a human donor in good health. Some clones in this sample may be carry-over from other donors' samples. Each CDR3 is given without its conserved first and last residue. Fields, in order: V gene, CDR3 protein.

V: TRBV5-4; CDR3: ASSFYDRYSEAF
V: TRBV6-1; CDR3: ASSFGVPQPQH
V: TRBV4-1; CDR3: ASSSTRGETQY
V: TRBV4-3; CDR3: ASSPDRGYEQY
V: TRBV19; CDR3: ASSSGSDLTDTQY
V: TRBV11-2; CDR3: ASSLGQVGNQPQH
V: TRBV7-2; CDR3: ASSLGTGGGLLTTQY
V: TRBV19; CDR3: ASSIGAVGTGELF
V: TRBV5-8; CDR3: ASSSPRGGEASGANVLT
V: TRBV7-2; CDR3: ASSLAGRDYEQY
V: TRBV6-4; CDR3: ASSASGGGDEQY
V: TRBV18; CDR3: ASSPDSTYEQY
V: TRBV30; CDR3: AWSLTGGAGSPLH
V: TRBV7-2; CDR3: ASSGGYSYEQY
V: TRBV6-5; CDR3: ASKGGRGPGELF
V: TRBV30; CDR3: AWRRPNYNEQF